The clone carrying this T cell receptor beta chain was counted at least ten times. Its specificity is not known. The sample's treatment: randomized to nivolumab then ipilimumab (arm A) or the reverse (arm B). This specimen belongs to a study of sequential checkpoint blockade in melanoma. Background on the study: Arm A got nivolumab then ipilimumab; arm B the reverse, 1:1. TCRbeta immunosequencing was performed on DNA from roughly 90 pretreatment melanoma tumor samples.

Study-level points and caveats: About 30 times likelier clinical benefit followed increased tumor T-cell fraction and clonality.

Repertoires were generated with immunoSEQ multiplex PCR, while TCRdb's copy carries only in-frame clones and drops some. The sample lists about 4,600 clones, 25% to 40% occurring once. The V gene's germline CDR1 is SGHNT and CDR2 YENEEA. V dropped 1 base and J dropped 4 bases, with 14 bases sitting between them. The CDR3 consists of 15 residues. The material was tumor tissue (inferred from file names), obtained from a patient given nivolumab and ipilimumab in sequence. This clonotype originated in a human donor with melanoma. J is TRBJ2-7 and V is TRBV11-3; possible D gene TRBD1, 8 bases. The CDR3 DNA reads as TGTGCCAGCAGCTTAGTGACAGGGGAGGGGTACGAGCAGTACTTC. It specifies CASSLVTGEGYEQYF. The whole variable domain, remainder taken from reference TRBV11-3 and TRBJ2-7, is EAGVVQSPRYKIIEKKQPVAFWCNPISGHNTLYWYLQNLGQGPELLIRYENEEAVDDSQLPKDRFSAERLKGVDSTLKIQPAELGDSAVYLCASSLVTGEGYEQYFGPGTRLTVT.